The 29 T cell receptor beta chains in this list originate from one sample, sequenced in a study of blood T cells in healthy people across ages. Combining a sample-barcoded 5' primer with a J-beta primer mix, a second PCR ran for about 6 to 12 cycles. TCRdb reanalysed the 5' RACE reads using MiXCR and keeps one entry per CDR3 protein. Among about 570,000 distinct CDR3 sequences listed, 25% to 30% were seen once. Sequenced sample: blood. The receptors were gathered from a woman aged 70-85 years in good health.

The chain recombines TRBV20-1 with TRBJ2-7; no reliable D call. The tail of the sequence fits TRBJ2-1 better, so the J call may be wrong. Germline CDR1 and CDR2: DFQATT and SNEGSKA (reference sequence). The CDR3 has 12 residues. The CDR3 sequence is CSARNYYNEQFF. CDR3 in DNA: TGCAGTGCTAGAAATTATTACAATGAGCAGTTCTTC.

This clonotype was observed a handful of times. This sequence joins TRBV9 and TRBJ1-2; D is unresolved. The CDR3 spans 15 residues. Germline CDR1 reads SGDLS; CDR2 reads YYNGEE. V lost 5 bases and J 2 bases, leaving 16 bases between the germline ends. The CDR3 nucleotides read TGTGCCAGCAGTGCGGATGTGGGAACCAACTATGGCTACACCTTC. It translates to CASSADVGTNYGYTF.

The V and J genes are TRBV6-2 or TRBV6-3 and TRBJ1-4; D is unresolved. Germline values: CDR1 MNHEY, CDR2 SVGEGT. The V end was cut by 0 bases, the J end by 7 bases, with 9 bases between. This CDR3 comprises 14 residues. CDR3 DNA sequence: TGTGCCAGCAGTTACTCGAGACGCGGTGAAAAACTGTTTTTT. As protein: CASSYSRRGEKLFF.

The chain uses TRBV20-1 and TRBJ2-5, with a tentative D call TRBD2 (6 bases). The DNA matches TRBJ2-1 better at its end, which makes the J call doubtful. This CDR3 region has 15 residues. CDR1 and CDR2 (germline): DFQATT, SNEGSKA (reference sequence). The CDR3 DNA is TGCAGTGCTAGAAGTTCCCAGGGAACCGGGGGTGAGCAGTTCTTC. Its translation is CSARSSQGTGGEQFF.

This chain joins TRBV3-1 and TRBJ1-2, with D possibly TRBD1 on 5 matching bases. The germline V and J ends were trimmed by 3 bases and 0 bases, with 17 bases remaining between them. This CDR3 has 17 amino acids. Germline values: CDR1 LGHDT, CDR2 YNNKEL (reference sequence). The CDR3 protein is CASSHLSGLRANYGYTF. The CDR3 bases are TGTGCCAGCAGCCATTTGTCGGGACTGCGAGCTAACTATGGCTACACCTTC.

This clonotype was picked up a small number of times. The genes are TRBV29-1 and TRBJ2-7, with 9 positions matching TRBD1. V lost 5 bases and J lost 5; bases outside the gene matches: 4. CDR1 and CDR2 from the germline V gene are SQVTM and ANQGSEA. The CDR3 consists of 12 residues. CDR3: CSVWGQGNEQYF. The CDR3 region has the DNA TGCAGCGTTTGGGGACAGGGAAACGAGCAGTACTTC.

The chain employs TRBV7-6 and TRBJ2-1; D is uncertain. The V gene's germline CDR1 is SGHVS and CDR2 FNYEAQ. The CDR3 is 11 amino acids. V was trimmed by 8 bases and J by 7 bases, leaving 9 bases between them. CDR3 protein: CASGSLNEQFF. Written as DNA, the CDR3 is TGTGCCAGCGGAAGTCTGAATGAGCAGTTCTTC.

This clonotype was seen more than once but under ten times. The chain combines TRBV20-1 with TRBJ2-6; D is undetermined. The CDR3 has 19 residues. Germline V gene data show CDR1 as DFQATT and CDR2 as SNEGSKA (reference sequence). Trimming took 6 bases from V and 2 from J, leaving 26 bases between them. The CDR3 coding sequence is TGCAGTGCCCCGAGCCCGACCGCGCCTGTTCTGACTGGGGCCAACGTCCTGACTTTC. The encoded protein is CSAPSPTAPVLTGANVLTF.

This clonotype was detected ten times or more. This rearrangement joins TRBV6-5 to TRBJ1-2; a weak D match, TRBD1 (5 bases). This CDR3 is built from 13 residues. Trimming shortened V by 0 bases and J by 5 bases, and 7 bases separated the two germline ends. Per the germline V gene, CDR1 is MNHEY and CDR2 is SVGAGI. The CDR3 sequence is CASSYSGGYGYTF. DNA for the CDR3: TGTGCCAGCAGTTACTCCGGGGGGTATGGCTACACCTTC.

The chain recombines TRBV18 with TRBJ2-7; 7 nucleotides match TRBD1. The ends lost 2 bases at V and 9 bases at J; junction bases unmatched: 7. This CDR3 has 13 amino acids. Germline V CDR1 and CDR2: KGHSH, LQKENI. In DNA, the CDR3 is TGTGCCAGCTCACCAGGGTTGACAGGGAGGCAGTACTTC. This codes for CASSPGLTGRQYF. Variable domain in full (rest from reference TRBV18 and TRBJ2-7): NAGVMQNPRHLVRRRGQEARLRCSPMKGHSHVYWYRQLPEEGLKFMVYLQKENIIDESGMPKERFSAEFPKEGPSILRIQQVVRGDSAAYFCASSPGLTGRQYFGPGTRLTVT.

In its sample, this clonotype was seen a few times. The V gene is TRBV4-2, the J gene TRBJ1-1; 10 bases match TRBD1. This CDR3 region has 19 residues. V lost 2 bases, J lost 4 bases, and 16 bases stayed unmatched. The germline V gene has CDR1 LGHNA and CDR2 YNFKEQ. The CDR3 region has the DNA TGTGCCAGCAGCCAACGAATCGGGAGACAGGGGGCGCGGGGCACTGAAGCTTTCTTT. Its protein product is CASSQRIGRQGARGTEAFF.

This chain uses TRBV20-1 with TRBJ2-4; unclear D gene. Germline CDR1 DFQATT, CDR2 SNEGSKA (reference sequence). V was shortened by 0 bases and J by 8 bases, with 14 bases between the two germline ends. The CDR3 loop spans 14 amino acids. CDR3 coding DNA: TGCAGTGCTAGAGATGCCCGGATTTCCTACATTCAGTACTTC. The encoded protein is CSARDARISYIQYF.

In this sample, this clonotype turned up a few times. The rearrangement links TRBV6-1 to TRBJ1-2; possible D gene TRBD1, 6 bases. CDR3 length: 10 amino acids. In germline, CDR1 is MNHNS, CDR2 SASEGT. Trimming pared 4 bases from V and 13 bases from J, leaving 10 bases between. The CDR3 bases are TGTGCCAGCAGTGGGGACATTTTCACCTTC. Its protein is CASSGDIFTF.

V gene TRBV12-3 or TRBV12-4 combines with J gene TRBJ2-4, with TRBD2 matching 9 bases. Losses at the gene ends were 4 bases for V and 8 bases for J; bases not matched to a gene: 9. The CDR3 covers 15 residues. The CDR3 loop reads CASSSGTSFLDIQYF. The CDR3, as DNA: TGTGCCAGCAGTTCCGGGACTAGCTTTTTAGACATTCAGTACTTC.

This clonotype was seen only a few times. The CDR3 DNA reads TGTGCCAGCAGGAGGACAGGGCTGACTAATGAAAAACTGTTTTTT. The encoded protein is CASRRTGLTNEKLFF. This chain connects TRBV12-3 or TRBV12-4 to TRBJ1-4; 8 bases align to TRBD1. The CDR3 totals 15 residues. Losses at the gene ends were 6 bases for V and 2 bases for J; bases not matched to a gene: 5.

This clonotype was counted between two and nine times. Written as DNA, the CDR3 is TGTGCCAGCAGCTCCCCTTCGGGGGGCGGCACCGGGGAGCTGTTTTTT. The encoded protein is CASSSPSGGGTGELFF. The gene calls are TRBV11-2 and TRBJ2-2, with D perhaps matching TRBD2 (7 bases). V was cut by 4 bases and J by 4 bases, with 16 bases left in between. The CDR3 consists of 16 residues. Germline lookup yields CDR1 SGHAT and CDR2 FQNNGV.

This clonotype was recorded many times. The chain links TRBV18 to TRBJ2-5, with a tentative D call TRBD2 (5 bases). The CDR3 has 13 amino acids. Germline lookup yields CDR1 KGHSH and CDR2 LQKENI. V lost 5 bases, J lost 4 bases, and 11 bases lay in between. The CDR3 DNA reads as TGTGCCAGCTCAGAGACTATTCTAGAGACCCAGTACTTC. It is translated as CASSETILETQYF.

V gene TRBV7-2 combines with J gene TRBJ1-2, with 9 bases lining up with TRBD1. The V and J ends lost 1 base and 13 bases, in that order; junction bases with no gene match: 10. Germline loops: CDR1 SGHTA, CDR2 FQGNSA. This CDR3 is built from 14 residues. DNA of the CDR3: TGTGCCAGCAGCTTAGAGGGGGGACAGGGAGAATTCACCTTC. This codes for CASSLEGGQGEFTF.

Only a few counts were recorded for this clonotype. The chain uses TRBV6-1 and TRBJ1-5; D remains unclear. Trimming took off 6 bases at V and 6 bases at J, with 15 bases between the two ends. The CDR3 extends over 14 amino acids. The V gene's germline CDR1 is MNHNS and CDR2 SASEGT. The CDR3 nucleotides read TGTGCCAGCAGCGAAACGTGGGGAAGTCAGCCCCAGCATTTT. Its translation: CASSETWGSQPQHF.

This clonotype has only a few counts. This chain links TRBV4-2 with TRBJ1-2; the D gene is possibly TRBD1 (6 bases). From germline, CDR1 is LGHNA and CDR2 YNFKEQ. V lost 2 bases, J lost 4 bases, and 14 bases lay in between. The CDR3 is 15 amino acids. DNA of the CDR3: TGTGCCAGCAGCCAACCCGAGGGGGGGGTCTATGGCTACACCTTC. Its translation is CASSQPEGGVYGYTF.

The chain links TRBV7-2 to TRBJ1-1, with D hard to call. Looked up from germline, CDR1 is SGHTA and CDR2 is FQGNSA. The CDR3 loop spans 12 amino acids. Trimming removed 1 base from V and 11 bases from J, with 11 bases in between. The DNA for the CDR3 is TGTGCCAGCAGCTTAGTATCCGGGTTTGCTTTCTTT. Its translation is CASSLVSGFAFF.

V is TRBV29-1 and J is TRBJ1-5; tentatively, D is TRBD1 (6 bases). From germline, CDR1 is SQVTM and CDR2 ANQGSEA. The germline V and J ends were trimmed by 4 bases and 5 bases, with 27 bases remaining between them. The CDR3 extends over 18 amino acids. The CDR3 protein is CSVVYEVKQGCWDQPQHF. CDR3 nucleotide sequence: TGCAGCGTTGTGTATGAGGTGAAACAGGGCTGTTGGGATCAGCCCCAGCATTTT.

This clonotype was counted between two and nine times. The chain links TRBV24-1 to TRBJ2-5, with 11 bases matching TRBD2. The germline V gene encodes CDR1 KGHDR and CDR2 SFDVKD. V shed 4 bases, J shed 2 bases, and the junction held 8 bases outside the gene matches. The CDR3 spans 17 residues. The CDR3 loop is CATSDPGLAELQETQYF. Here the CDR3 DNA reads TGTGCCACCAGTGACCCGGGACTAGCGGAGCTTCAAGAGACCCAGTACTTC.

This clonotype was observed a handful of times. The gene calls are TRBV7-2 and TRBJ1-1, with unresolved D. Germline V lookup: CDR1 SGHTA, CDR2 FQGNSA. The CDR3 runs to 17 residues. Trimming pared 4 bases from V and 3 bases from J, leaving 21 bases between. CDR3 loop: CASSSSIIAGGDTEAFF. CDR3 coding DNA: TGTGCCAGCAGCTCCTCCATCATCGCCGGTGGGGACACTGAAGCTTTCTTT.

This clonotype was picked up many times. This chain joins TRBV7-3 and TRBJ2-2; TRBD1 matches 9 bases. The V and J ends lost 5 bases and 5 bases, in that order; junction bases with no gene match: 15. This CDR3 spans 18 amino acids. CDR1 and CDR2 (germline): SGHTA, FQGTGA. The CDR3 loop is CASSPRPVTGGFTGELFF. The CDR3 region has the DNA TGTGCCAGCAGCCCCAGGCCAGTGACAGGGGGATTTACCGGGGAGCTGTTTTTT. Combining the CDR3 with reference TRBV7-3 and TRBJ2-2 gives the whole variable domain GAGVSQTPSNKVTEKGKYVELRCDPISGHTALYWYRQSLGQGPEFLIYFQGTGAADDSGLPNDRFFAVRPEGSVSTLKIQRTERGDSAVYLCASSPRPVTGGFTGELFFGEGSRLTVL.

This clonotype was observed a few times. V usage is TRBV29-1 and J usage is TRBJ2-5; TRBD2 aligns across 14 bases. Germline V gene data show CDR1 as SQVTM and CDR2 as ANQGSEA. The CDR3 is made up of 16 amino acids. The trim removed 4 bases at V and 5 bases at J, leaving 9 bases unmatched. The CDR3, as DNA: TGCAGCGTTGGAGGGACTAGCGGGGGTCCCGGGGAGACCCAGTACTTC. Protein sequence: CSVGGTSGGPGETQYF.

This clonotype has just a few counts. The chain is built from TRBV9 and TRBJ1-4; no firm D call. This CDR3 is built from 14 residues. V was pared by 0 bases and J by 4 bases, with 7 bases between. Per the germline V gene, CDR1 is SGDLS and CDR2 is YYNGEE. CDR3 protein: CASSVGGYNEKLFF. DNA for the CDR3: TGTGCCAGCAGCGTAGGGGGTTATAATGAAAAACTGTTTTTT.

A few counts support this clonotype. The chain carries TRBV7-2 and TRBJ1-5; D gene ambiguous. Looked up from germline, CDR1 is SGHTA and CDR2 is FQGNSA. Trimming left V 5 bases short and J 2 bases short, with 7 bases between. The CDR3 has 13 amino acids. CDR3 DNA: TGTGCCAGCAGCCAGGACGGCAATCAGCCCCAGCATTTT. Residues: CASSQDGNQPQHF.

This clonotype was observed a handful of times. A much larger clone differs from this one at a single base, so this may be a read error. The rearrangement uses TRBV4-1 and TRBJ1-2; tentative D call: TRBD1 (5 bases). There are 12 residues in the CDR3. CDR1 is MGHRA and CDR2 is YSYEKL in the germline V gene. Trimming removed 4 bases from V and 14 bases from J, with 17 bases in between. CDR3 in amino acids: CASSRENRLVTF. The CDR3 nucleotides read TGCGCCAGCAGCCGAGAGAACAGGCTAGTAACCTTC.